A selection of T cell receptor beta chains follows, all from one sample in a study of blood T cell repertoires in COVID-19. TCRdb's table, derived via immunoSEQ multiplex PCR, lists solely in-frame clones and lacks some. The sample carries some 110,000 clones, approximately 86% recorded once. The source material was peripheral blood. The receptors were gathered from a middle-aged man with acute or convalescent COVID-19. Each CDR3 is given with its conserved first and last residue. A D gene is named only where the DNA matches it firmly. Part of the rows lack a size; the others show once, few, many or a class for expanded clones.

j_call clone_size v_call d_call cdr3_aa cdr3_nt
TRBJ1-5 - TRBV4-2 - CASSQDFSTGNQPQHF TGTGCCAGCAGCCAAGATTTTAGTACCGGCAATCAGCCCCAGCATTTT
TRBJ1-1 - TRBV19 - CASSTTRTAEAFF TGTGCCAGTAGTACGACCCGGACAGCTGAAGCTTTCTTT
TRBJ2-7 - TRBV30 - CAWSVGHQTYEQYF TGTGCCTGGAGTGTTGGCCACCAAACCTACGAGCAGTACTTC
TRBJ2-2 - TRBV19 TRBD1 CASTSGQGISVNTGELFF TGTGCCAGTACCAGCGGACAGGGAATCTCCGTAAACACCGGGGAGCTGTTTTTT
TRBJ2-3 - TRBV3-1/TRBV3-2 TRBD2 CASSPPHGGVSSTDTQYF TGTGCCAGCAGCCCCCCACACGGGGGGGTATCTAGCACAGATACGCAGTATTTT
TRBJ1-1 few TRBV19 - CASSIDSRNTEAFF TGTGCCAGTAGTATAGATTCCAGAAACACTGAAGCTTTCTTT
TRBJ1-6 - TRBV3-1/TRBV3-2 - CASSLDLGGGSPLHF TGTGCCAGCAGCCTTGATCTAGGGGGTGGCTCACCCCTCCACTTT
TRBJ1-2 - TRBV18 - CASSPHTDYGYTF TGTGCCAGCTCACCACACACCGACTATGGCTACACCTTC
TRBJ1-2 - TRBV12-3/TRBV12-4 - CASSPLTAYGYTF TGTGCCAGCAGTCCTCTGACTGCTTATGGCTACACCTTC
TRBJ2-3 - TRBV5-1 - CASTSGTSTDTQYF TGCGCCAGCACCAGCGGGACAAGCACAGATACGCAGTATTTT
TRBJ1-2 - TRBV6-2/TRBV6-3 - CASSQLSTDYGYTF TGTGCCAGCAGTCAACTCTCGACAGACTATGGCTACACCTTC
TRBJ1-1 - TRBV2 TRBD1 CASSVDRDTEAFF TGTGCCAGCAGTGTCGACAGGGACACTGAAGCTTTCTTT
TRBJ2-2 - TRBV24-1 - CATSDPATGLITGELFF TGTGCCACCAGTGACCCAGCCACAGGGTTGATCACCGGGGAGCTGTTTTTT
TRBJ1-2 - TRBV21-1 - CASSKRTGIDGYTF TGTGCCAGCAGCAAGAGGACAGGTATAGATGGCTACACCTTC
TRBJ1-1 - TRBV7-3 - CASSSLQGTEAFF TGTGCCAGCAGCTCTTTACAGGGAACTGAAGCTTTCTTT
TRBJ1-5 - TRBV27 TRBD1 CASSRGAGGVDYSNQPQHF TGTGCCAGCAGCAGGGGGGCAGGGGGCGTTGATTATAGCAATCAGCCCCAGCATTTT
TRBJ2-5 few TRBV11-3 TRBD2 CASSHSSGETQYF TGTGCCAGCAGCCATTCTAGCGGCGAGACCCAGTACTTC
TRBJ1-1 - TRBV7-2 - CASSVEGTTEAFF TGTGCCAGCAGCGTCGAGGGCACCACTGAAGCTTTCTTT
TRBJ1-5 - TRBV24-1 - CATSDRGGSNQPQHF TGTGCCACCAGTGATCGGGGAGGAAGCAATCAGCCCCAGCATTTT
TRBJ2-3 once TRBV29-1 TRBD1 CSVEERDRGPGDTQYF TGCAGCGTTGAAGAGCGGGACAGGGGGCCGGGAGATACGCAGTATTTT
TRBJ2-7 - TRBV30 - CAWSPSHYYEQYF TGTGCCTGGAGTCCGTCCCACTACTACGAGCAGTACTTC
TRBJ1-2 - TRBV9 - CASSQRGGYTF TGTGCCAGCAGCCAAAGGGGAGGCTACACCTTC
TRBJ1-2 - TRBV27 - CASSGRPPNYGYTF TGTGCCAGCAGTGGCAGGCCGCCTAACTATGGCTACACCTTC
TRBJ2-1 - TRBV12-3/TRBV12-4 - CAAGFRGTEQFF TGTGCTGCCGGGTTTCGGGGTACTGAGCAGTTCTTC
TRBJ1-2 - TRBV11-2 TRBD1 CASSPTRQGYYGYTF TGTGCCAGCAGCCCAACCCGACAGGGCTACTATGGCTACACCTTC
TRBJ2-2 - TRBV5-8 - CASSLLGADTGELFF TGTGCCAGCAGTCTCTTAGGGGCAGACACCGGGGAGCTGTTTTTT
TRBJ2-1 - TRBV19 - CASSRRPMGSSYNEQFF TGTGCCAGTAGTAGGAGGCCTATGGGAAGCTCCTACAATGAGCAGTTCTTC
TRBJ1-3 - TRBV30 - CAWSVPGRYTIYF TGTGCCTGGAGTGTACCGGGGAGGTACACCATATATTTT
TRBJ1-1 - TRBV30 - CAWSVLGMNTEAFF TGTGCCTGGAGTGTACTCGGGATGAACACTGAAGCTTTCTTT
TRBJ1-6 - TRBV14 - CASSQVVGRSGRSPLHF TGTGCCAGCAGCCAAGTAGTCGGCAGGTCAGGAAGGTCACCCCTCCACTTT
TRBJ2-1 - TRBV19 TRBD2 CASRLAGVGHNEQFF TGTGCCAGTAGATTAGCGGGAGTTGGGCACAATGAGCAGTTCTTC
TRBJ1-1 - TRBV7-8 - CASSSSGGPGTEAFF TGTGCCAGCAGCTCTTCGGGCGGGCCTGGCACTGAAGCTTTCTTT
TRBJ1-5 once TRBV19 - CASSIRRGEGNQPQHF TGTGCCAGTAGTATCCGACGGGGAGAAGGCAATCAGCCCCAGCATTTT
TRBJ1-1 - TRBV18 TRBD1 CASSSGTGVVTEAFF TGTGCCAGCTCCTCCGGGACAGGGGTTGTCACTGAAGCTTTCTTT
TRBJ2-1 - TRBV10-1 TRBD2 CASSESRGWGNEQFF TGCGCCAGCAGTGAGTCGCGGGGGTGGGGGAATGAGCAGTTCTTC
TRBJ1-2 - TRBV5-6 - CASRKGQFYGYTF TGTGCCAGCAGGAAAGGACAATTCTATGGCTACACCTTC
TRBJ2-4 - TRBV7-9 - CASSPGAVAKNIQYF TGTGCCAGCAGTCCAGGGGCGGTAGCCAAAAACATTCAGTACTTC
TRBJ1-1 - TRBV30 TRBD1 CAWRLGQEKVFF TGTGCCTGGAGACTTGGACAGGAGAAAGTTTTCTTT
TRBJ1-1 - TRBV19 - CASKSRIGPRGLNTEAFF TGTGCCAGCAAATCACGCATTGGGCCCCGAGGGCTGAACACTGAAGCTTTCTTT
TRBJ2-5 - TRBV6-5 - CASSLSGELWETQYF TGTGCCAGCAGTTTAAGCGGCGAGTTATGGGAGACCCAGTACTTC
TRBJ2-5 - TRBV18 - CASSPTGHQETQYF TGTGCCAGCTCACCAACGGGACATCAAGAGACCCAGTACTTC
TRBJ2-1 once TRBV5-6 TRBD1 CASSSTGIGEQFF TGTGCCAGCAGCTCGACAGGGATTGGTGAGCAGTTCTTC
TRBJ2-5 - TRBV4-3 TRBD2 CASSQDAGVETQYF TGCGCCAGCAGCCAGGACGCGGGGGTAGAGACCCAGTACTTC
TRBJ2-7 - TRBV6-2/TRBV6-3 TRBD2 CASSWRLAEYEQYF TGTGCCAGCAGTTGGAGACTAGCGGAATACGAGCAGTACTTC
TRBJ2-7 - TRBV5-6 TRBD2 CASSREGFYEQYF TGTGCCAGCAGCCGGGAGGGATTCTACGAGCAGTACTTC
TRBJ2-2 - TRBV27 - CASSSPLSSNAGELFF TGTGCCAGCAGTAGTCCTCTTTCGAGTAACGCCGGGGAGCTGTTTTTT
TRBJ1-1 - TRBV7-2 TRBD1 CASSLATGDTEAFF TGTGCCAGCAGCTTAGCGACAGGGGACACTGAAGCTTTCTTT
TRBJ2-7 - TRBV12-5 - CASGLVDFRGYEQYF TGTGCTAGTGGTTTGGTCGACTTCAGGGGCTACGAGCAGTACTTC
TRBJ1-1 - TRBV10-3 TRBD1 CAISESSGTGTSGEAFF TGTGCCATCAGTGAGTCGAGCGGGACAGGGACGTCTGGCGAAGCTTTCTTT
TRBJ2-3 - TRBV5-1 - CASSLDQGSGDTQYF TGCGCCAGCAGCTTGGATCAGGGGTCGGGAGATACGCAGTATTTT
TRBJ2-3 - TRBV5-4 - CASSFRRLLSTDTQYF TGTGCCAGCAGCTTCCGGAGGTTACTTAGCACAGATACGCAGTATTTT
TRBJ1-5 - TRBV19 TRBD1 CASIRGRGVNQPQHF TGTGCCAGTATCAGGGGGCGAGGTGTCAATCAGCCCCAGCATTTT